What follows are 3 T cell receptor beta chains derived from one specimen sequenced in a study of glioma-infiltrating T cells after dendritic cell vaccination. The time point: after dendritic cell vaccination, including at tumor progression/relapse. Profiled with immunoSEQ multiplex PCR; TCRdb holds only in-frame clones, not every one. The sample includes 98,000 or so clones, 65% to 85% of them seen just once. Sample: blood, taken after dendritic cell vaccination. These receptors were obtained from a human donor with glioblastoma.

This chain uses TRBV27 with TRBJ1-5; tentative D call: TRBD1 (5 bases). This CDR3 has 14 residues. The germline CDR1 and CDR2 sequences are MNHEY and SMNVEV (reference sequence). Trimming stripped 6 bases from V and 4 bases from J, with 13 bases between. This CDR3 reads CASSLLGGNQPQHF. The CDR3 bases are TGTGCCAGCAGCTTGCTGGGGGGGAATCAGCCCCAGCATTTT.

The rearrangement uses TRBV19 and TRBJ2-7, with D maybe TRBD1 (6 bases). Trimming left V 9 bases short and J 4 bases short, with 19 bases between. This CDR3 contains 14 residues. The germline CDR1 and CDR2 sequences are LNHDA and SQIVND (reference sequence). CDR3 sequence reads: CASRGLALPYEQYF. CDR3 bases: TGTGCCAGCAGGGGCCTGGCCCTTCCATACGAGCAGTACTTC.

The CDR3 region has the DNA TGTGCCAGCAGCCCTGGGGGGGGCAGTATGAACACTGAAGCTTTCTTT. It encodes CASSPGGGSMNTEAFF. This rearrangement joins TRBV14 to TRBJ1-1, with TRBD1 as a possible D gene (6 bases). Germline V gene lookup returns CDR1 SGHDN and CDR2 FVKESK. CDR3 size: 16 residues. V was cut by 4 bases and J by 0 bases, with 15 bases left in between.